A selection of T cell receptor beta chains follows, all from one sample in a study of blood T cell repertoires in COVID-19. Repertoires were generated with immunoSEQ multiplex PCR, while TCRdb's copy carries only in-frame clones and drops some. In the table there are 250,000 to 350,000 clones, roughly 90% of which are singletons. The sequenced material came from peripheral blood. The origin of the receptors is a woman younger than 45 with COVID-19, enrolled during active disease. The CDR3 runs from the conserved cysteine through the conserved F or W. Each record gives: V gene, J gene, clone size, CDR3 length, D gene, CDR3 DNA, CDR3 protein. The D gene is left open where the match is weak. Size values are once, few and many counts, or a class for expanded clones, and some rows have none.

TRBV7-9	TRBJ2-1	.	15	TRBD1	TGTGCCAGCGCGGATCTGGGGACAGGGCGGGATGAGCAGTTCTTC	CASADLGTGRDEQFF
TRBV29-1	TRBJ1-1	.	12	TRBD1	TGCAGCGTGAAAAGGGGGCTCCAGGAAGCTTTCTTT	CSVKRGLQEAFF
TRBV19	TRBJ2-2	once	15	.	TGTGCCAGTAGTATAGGCAGGGTGGGCACCGGGGAGCTGTTTTTT	CASSIGRVGTGELFF
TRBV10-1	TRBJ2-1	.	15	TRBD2	TGCGCCAGCAGTGAAGTTGCGGGAGAGGGGAATGAGCAGTTCTTC	CASSEVAGEGNEQFF
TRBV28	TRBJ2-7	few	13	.	TGTGCCAGCAGTTTAGTTCGGGGGTACGAGCAGTACTTC	CASSLVRGYEQYF
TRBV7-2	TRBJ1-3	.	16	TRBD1	TGTGCCAGCAGCACAGGACAGGGGGTCTCTGGAAACACCATATATTTT	CASSTGQGVSGNTIYF
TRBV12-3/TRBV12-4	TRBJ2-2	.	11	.	TGTGCCAGCACCTACACCGGGGAGCTGTTTTTT	CASTYTGELFF
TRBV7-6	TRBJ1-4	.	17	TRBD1	TGTGCCAGCAGCCCTAGTGGGACAGGGCTGTCTAATGAAAAACTGTTTTTT	CASSPSGTGLSNEKLFF
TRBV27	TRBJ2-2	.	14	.	TGTGCCAGCAGTACCGCGGTGGTCACCGGGGAGCTGTTTTTT	CASSTAVVTGELFF
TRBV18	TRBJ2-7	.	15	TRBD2	TGTGCCAGCTCACCTCGGACTAGCGGGATCTACGAGCAGTACTTC	CASSPRTSGIYEQYF
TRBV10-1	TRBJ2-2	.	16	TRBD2	TGCGCCAGCAGTGAGTTGGGAGGGCCGATCCCCGGGGAGCTGTTTTTT	CASSELGGPIPGELFF
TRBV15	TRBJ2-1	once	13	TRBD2	TGTGCCACCGGGCTAGCGGCCTACAATGAGCAGTTCTTC	CATGLAAYNEQFF
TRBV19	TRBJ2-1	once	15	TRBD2	TGTGCCAGTAGTATCCCTAGCGGGTCCTACAATGAGCAGTTCTTC	CASSIPSGSYNEQFF
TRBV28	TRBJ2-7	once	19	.	TGTGCCAGCAGTTTGGACCGGGGACTCGGGACAGTCCCTCCCTACGAGCAGTACTTC	CASSLDRGLGTVPPYEQYF
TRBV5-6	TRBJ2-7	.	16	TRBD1	TGTGCCAGCAGCTTATACCGGGACAGGGGTTGGGACGAGCAGTACTTC	CASSLYRDRGWDEQYF
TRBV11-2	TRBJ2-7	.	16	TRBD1	TGTGCCAGCAGCTGGGACCCCGGGACAGGGGAGGTCGAGCAGTACTTC	CASSWDPGTGEVEQYF
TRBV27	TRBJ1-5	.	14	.	TGTGCCAGCAGTTTATTTGCGGGTACTCAGCCCCAGCATTTT	CASSLFAGTQPQHF
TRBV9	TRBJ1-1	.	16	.	TGTGCCAGCAGCCCCCCGTATCGGGCGGGGAACACTGAAGCTTTCTTT	CASSPPYRAGNTEAFF
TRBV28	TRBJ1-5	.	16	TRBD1	TGTGCCAGCACGAGACAGGGGGCGATTCTTGGCCAGCCCCAGCATTTT	CASTRQGAILGQPQHF
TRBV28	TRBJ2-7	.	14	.	TGTGCCAGCTCGGGATTTTCACTATCCTACGAGCAGTACTTC	CASSGFSLSYEQYF
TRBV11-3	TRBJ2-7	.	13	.	TGTGCCAGCAGCTGGGACAAAACCTACGAGCAGTACTTC	CASSWDKTYEQYF
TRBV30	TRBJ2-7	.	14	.	TGTGCCTGGAGTGTAGGTCTAGGCTTAGACGAGCAGTACTTC	CAWSVGLGLDEQYF
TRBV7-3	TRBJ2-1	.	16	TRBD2	TGTGCCAGCAGCCGCGACGGACTAGCGTTCGGTAATGAGCAGTTCTTC	CASSRDGLAFGNEQFF
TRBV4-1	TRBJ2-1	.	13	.	TGCGCCAGCAGCCCCATGGGACTTTCCGAGCAGTTCTTC	CASSPMGLSEQFF
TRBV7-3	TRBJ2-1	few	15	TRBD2	TGTGCCAGCAGCTCCACAACTAGCGGGGACAATGAGCAGTTCTTC	CASSSTTSGDNEQFF
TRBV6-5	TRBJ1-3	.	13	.	TGTGCCAGTGGTCAGAACTCTGGAAACACCATATATTTT	CASGQNSGNTIYF
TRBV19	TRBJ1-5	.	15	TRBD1	TGTGCCAGTAGTCGGATACAGGGGGTTGTTCAGCCCCAGCATTTT	CASSRIQGVVQPQHF
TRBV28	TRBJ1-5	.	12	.	TGTGCCAGCAACCGCGGGGATCAGCCCCAGCATTTT	CASNRGDQPQHF
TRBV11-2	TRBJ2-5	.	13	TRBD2	TGTGCCAGCAGCTTCCCCGGGGGGGAGACCCAGTACTTC	CASSFPGGETQYF
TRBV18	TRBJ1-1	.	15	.	TGTGCCAGCTCACCACTCGACAGTCTGAACACTGAAGCTTTCTTT	CASSPLDSLNTEAFF
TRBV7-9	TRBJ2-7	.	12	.	TGTGCCAGCAGCCTGGGTAGGGGCGAGCAGTACTTC	CASSLGRGEQYF
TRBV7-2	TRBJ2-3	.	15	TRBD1	TGTGCCAGCAGCTCGCCGGGACAGGGGTCCGATACGCAGTATTTT	CASSSPGQGSDTQYF
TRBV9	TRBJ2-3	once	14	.	TGTGCCAGCAGCATCCAAGGGGGCACAGATACGCAGTATTTT	CASSIQGGTDTQYF
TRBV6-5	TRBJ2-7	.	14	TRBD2	TGTGCCAGCAGTAGAGCGGGGGGCTCCTACGAGCAGTACTTC	CASSRAGGSYEQYF
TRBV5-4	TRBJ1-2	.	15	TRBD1	TGTGCCAGCAGCTTCGGGACAGGGTGGGGCTATGGCTACACCTTC	CASSFGTGWGYGYTF
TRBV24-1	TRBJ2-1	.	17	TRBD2	TGTGCCACCAGTGATTTGCACCGAGGGAGGGCCGGGAATGAGCAGTTCTTC	CATSDLHRGRAGNEQFF
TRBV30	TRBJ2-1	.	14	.	TGTGCCACGGCACAGGGAAGCTCCTACAATGAGCAGTTCTTC	CATAQGSSYNEQFF
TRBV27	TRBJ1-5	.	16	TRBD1	TGTGCCAGGGTATGCCGGGACAGGGAGGGTAAACAGCCCCAGCATTTT	CARVCRDREGKQPQHF
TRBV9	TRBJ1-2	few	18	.	TGTGCCAGCAGCGTAGGTGGTGGGGGGTTAGGCCTAGGGTCTGGCTACACCTTC	CASSVGGGGLGLGSGYTF
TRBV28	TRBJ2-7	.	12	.	TGTGCCAGCAGAAGACAACACTACGAGCAGTACTTC	CASRRQHYEQYF
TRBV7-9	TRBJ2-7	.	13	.	TGTGCCAGCAGCTTAGGGGACACGGGCGAGCAGTACTTC	CASSLGDTGEQYF
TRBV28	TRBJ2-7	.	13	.	TGTGCCAGCAGTTTAGCGGGGTCTGGCGAGCAGTACTTC	CASSLAGSGEQYF
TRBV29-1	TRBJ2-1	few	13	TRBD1	TGCAGCGTTCCCGGGACAGGGGTAGGTGAGCAGTTCTTC	CSVPGTGVGEQFF
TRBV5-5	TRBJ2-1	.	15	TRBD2	TGTGCCAGCAGCTTGGTGGGACTAGCGGGAAACGAGCAGTTCTTC	CASSLVGLAGNEQFF
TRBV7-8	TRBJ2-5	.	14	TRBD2	TGTGCCAGCAGCTCCCTAGCGGAACAAGAGACCCAGTACTTC	CASSSLAEQETQYF
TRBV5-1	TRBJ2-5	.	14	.	TGCGCCAGCAGGTCCCAGGGTTTTCAAGAGACCCAGTACTTC	CASRSQGFQETQYF
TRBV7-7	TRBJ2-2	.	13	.	TGTGCTAGCAGCATCTCGAACACCGGGGAGCTGTTTTTT	CASSISNTGELFF
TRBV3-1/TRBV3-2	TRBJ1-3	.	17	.	TGTGCCAGCACCTATAAGGGTGCGGGGGGAGCTGGAAACACCATATATTTT	CASTYKGAGGAGNTIYF
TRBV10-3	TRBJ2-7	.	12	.	TGTGCCATCAGCGCCCAGGTTTACGAGCAGTACTTC	CAISAQVYEQYF
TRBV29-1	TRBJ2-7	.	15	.	TGCAGCGCCGTACCCGGGTACCAGAGCTCCTACGAGCAGTACTTC	CSAVPGYQSSYEQYF
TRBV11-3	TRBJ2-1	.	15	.	TGTGCCAGCAGCGAAGGCCTAGCGAGACCCAATGAGCAGTTCTTC	CASSEGLARPNEQFF
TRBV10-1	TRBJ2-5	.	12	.	TGCGCCAGCAGGGACCTTCCTCGGAGGAGGTACTTC	CASRDLPRRRYF
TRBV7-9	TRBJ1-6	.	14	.	TGTGCCAGCAGCTTCGAGGCCGATCCCAAGACCCTCCACTTT	CASSFEADPKTLHF
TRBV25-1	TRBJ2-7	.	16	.	TGTGCCAGCAGTACACAGGCTAACGTCGACAGCTACGAGCAGTACTTC	CASSTQANVDSYEQYF
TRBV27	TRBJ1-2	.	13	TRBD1	TGTGCCAGCAGCCTCCGGGACAGGGGGGGCTACACCTTC	CASSLRDRGGYTF
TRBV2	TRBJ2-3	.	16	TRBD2	TGTGCCAGCAGTTCAAGCGGGAGGGAAGTGGCAGATACGCAGTATTTT	CASSSSGREVADTQYF
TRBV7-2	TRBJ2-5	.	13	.	TGTGCCAGCAGCGACCCCAGAGGGGAGACCCAGTACTTC	CASSDPRGETQYF
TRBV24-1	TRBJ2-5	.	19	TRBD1	TGTGCCACCAGGGCAGGGTATTTCGGGACAGGGGGAATAGAGGAGACCCAGTACTTC	CATRAGYFGTGGIEETQYF
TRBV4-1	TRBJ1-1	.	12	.	TGCGCCAGCAGCCATCAGGGTTATGAAGCTTTCTTT	CASSHQGYEAFF